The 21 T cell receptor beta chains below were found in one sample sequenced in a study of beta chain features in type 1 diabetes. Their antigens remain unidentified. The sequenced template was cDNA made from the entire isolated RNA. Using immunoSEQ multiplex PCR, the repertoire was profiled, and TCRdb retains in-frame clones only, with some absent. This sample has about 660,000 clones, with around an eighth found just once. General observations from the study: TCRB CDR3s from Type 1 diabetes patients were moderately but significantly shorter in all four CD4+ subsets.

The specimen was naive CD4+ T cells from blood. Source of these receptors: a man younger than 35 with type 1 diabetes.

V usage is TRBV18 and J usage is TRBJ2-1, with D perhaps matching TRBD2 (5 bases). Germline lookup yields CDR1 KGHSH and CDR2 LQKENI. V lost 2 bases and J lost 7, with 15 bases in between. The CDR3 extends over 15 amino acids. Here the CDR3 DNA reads TGTGCCAGCTCACCATTGGCTGGCGGCGGGAATGAGCAGTTCTTC. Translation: CASSPLAGGGNEQFF.

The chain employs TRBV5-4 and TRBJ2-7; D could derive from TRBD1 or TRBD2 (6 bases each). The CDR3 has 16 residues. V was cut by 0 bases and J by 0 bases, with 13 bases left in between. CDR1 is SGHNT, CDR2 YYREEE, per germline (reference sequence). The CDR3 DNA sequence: TGTGCCAGCAGCTTGGAGACAGGCGGGAACTCCTACGAGCAGTACTTC. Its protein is CASSLETGGNSYEQYF.

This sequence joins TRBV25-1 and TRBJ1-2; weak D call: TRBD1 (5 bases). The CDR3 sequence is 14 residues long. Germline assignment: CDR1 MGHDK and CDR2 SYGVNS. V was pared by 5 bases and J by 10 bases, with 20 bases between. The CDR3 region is CASSNPSLDRYYTF. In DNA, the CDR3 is TGTGCCAGCAGTAACCCCTCCCTTGACAGATACTACACCTTC.

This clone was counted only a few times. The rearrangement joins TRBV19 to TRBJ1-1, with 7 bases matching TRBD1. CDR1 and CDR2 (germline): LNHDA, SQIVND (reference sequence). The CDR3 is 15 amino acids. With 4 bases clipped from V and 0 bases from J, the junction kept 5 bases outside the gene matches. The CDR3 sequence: CASSSGGTVNTEAFF. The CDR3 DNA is TGTGCCAGTAGTAGCGGAGGGACAGTGAACACTGAAGCTTTCTTT.

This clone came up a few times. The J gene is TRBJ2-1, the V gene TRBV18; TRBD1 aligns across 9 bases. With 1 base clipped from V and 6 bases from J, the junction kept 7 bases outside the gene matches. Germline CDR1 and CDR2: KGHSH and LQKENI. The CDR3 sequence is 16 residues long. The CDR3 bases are TGTGCCAGCTCACCACTCGGGACAGGGTCCCTCAATGAGCAGTTCTTC. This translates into CASSPLGTGSLNEQFF.

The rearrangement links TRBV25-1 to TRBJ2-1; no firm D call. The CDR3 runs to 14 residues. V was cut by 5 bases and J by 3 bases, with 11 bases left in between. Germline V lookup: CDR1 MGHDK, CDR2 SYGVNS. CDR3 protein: CASSYPRDYNEQFF. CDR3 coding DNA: TGTGCCAGCAGTTACCCTAGAGACTACAATGAGCAGTTCTTC.

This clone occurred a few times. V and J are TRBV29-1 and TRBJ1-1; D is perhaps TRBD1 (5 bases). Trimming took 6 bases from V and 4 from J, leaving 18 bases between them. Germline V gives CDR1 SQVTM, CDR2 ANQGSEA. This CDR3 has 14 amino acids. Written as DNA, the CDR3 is TGCAGCGTCCGAACGCTCCAGGGATTCACTGAAGCTTTCTTT. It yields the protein CSVRTLQGFTEAFF.

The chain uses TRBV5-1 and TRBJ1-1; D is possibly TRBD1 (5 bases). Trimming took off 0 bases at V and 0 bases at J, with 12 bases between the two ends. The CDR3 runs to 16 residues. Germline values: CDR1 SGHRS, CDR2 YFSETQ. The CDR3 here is CASSLVAGQMNTEAFF. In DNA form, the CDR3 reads TGCGCCAGCAGCTTGGTGGCAGGGCAAATGAACACTGAAGCTTTCTTT.

The DNA for the CDR3 is TGTGCCAGTCGACAGGCAACTGAAGCTTTCTTT. Translation gives CASRQATEAFF. The chain uses TRBV19 and TRBJ1-1; D might be TRBD1 (6 bases). Per germline, CDR1 LNHDA and CDR2 SQIVND (reference sequence). With 8 bases removed from V and 5 bases from J, the gap between germline ends came to 9 bases. The CDR3 extends over 11 amino acids.

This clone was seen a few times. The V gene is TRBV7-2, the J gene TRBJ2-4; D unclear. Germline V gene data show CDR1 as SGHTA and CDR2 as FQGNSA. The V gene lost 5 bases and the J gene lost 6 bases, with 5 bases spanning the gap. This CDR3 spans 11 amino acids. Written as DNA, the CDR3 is TGTGCCAGCAGCAGCACAAACATTCAGTACTTC. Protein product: CASSSTNIQYF.

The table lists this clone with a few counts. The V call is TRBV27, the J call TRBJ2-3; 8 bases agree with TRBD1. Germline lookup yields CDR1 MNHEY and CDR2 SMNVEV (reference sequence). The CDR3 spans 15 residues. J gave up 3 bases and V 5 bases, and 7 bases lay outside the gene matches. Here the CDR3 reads CASSRQGPNTDTQYF. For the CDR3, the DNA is TGTGCCAGCAGTCGACAGGGGCCCAATACAGATACGCAGTATTTT.

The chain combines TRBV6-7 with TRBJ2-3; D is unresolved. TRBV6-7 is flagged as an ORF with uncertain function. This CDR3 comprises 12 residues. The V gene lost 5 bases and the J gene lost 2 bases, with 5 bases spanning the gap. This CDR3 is CASSGDTDTQYF. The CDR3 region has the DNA TGTGCCAGCAGTGGCGACACAGATACGCAGTATTTT.

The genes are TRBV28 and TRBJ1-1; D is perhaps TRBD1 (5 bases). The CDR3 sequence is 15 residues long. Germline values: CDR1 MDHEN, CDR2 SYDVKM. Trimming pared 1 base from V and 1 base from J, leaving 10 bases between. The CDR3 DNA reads TGTGCCAGCAGTTTATCCTCCGGGGGGAACACTGAAGCTTTCTTT. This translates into CASSLSSGGNTEAFF.

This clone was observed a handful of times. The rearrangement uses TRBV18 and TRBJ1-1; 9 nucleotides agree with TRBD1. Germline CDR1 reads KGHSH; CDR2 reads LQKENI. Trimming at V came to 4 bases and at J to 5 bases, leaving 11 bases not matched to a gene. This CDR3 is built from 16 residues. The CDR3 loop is CASSHNSGTGWTEAFF. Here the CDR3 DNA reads TGTGCCAGCTCACACAATTCCGGGACAGGGTGGACTGAAGCTTTCTTT.

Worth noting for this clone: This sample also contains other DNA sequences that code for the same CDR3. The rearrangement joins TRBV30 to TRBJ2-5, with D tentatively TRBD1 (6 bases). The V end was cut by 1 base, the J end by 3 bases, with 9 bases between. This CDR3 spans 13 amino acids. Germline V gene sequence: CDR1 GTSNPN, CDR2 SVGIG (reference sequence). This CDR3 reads CAWSGGLEETQYF. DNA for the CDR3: TGTGCCTGGAGTGGGGGGCTGGAAGAGACCCAGTACTTC.

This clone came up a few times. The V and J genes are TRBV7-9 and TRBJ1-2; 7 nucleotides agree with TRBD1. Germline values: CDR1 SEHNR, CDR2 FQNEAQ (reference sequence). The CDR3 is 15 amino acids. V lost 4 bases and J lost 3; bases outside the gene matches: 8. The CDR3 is CASSYPSGTDYGYTF. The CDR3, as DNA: TGTGCCAGCAGCTACCCCTCCGGGACAGACTATGGCTACACCTTC. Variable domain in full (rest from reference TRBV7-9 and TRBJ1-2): DTGVSQNPRHKITKRGQNVTFRCDPISEHNRLYWYRQTLGQGPEFLTYFQNEAQLEKSRLLSDRFSAERPKGSFSTLEIQRTEQGDSAMYLCASSYPSGTDYGYTFGSGTRLTVV.

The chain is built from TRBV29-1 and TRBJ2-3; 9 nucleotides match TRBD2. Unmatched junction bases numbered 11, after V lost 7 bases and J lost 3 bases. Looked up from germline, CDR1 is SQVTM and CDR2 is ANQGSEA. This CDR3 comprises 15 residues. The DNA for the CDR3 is TGCAGCGCCGCCGCGACTAGCGGCACTACAGATACGCAGTATTTT. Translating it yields CSAAATSGTTDTQYF.

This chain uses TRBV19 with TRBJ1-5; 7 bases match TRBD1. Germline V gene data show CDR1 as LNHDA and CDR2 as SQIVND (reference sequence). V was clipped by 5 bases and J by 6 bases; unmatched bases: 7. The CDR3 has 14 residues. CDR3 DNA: TGTGCCAGTAGTGTTGACAGGGCCGCTCAGCCCCAGCATTTT. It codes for CASSVDRAAQPQHF.

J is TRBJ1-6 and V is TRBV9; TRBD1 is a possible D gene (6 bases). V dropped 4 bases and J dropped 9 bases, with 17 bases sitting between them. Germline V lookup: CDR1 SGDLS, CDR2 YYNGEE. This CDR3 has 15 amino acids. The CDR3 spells CASSSGRQGSSPLHF. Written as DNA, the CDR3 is TGTGCCAGCAGCTCAGGTAGGCAGGGGAGTTCACCCCTCCACTTT.

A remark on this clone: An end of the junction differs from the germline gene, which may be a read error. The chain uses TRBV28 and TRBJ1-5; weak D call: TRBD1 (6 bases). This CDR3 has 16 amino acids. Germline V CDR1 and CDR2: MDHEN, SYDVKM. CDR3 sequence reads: CASTLQGSVSNQPQHF. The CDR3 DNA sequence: TGTGCCAGCACTTTACAGGGTAGTGTCAGCAATCAGCCCCAGCATTTT.

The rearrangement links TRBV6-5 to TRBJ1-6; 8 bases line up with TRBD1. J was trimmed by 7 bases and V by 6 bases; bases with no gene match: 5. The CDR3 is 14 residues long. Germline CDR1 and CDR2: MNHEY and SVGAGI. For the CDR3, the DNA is TGTGCCAGCAGGGCGAGGACAGGGAATTCACCCCTCCACTTT. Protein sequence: CASRARTGNSPLHF.